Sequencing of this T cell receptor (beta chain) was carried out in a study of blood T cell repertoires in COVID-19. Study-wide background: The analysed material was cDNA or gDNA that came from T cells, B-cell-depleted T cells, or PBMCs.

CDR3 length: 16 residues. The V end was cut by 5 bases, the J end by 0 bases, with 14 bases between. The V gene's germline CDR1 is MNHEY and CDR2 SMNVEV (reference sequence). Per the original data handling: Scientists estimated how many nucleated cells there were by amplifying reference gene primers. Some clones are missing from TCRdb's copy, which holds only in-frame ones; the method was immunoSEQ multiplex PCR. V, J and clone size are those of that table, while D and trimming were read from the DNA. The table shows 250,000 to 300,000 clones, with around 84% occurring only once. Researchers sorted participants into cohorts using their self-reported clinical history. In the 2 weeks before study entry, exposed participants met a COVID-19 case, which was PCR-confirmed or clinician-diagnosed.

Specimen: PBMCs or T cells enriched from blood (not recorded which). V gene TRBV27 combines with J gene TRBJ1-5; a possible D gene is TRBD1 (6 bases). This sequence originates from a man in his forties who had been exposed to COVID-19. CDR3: CASSPDRGNSNQPQHF. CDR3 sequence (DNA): TGTGCCAGCAGTCCTGATAGGGGGAATAGCAATCAGCCCCAGCATTTT.